A selection of T cell receptor beta chains follows, all from one sample in a study of radiation and T cells in renal cell carcinoma. Sequencing used immunoSEQ multiplex PCR; TCRdb keeps in-frame clones, though not all of them. This sample has more than 150,000 clones, with roughly 87% found just once. The sample here was blood, taken from a patient whose treatment included radiotherapy and nephrectomy. The receptors originated from a woman aged 45-65 years with renal cell carcinoma. Both conserved end residues are part of each CDR3. D genes are given only for firm matches. The size of a clone is reported for some rows only, either as once, few or many, or as a class for expanded clones.

abundance: NA
d_gene: NA
j_gene: TRBJ2-1
v_gene: TRBV5-1
CDR3nt: TGCGCCAGCAGCTTGGGACCCCGCAATGAGCAGTTCTTC
CDR3aa: CASSLGPRNEQFF

abundance: once
d_gene: TRBD2
j_gene: TRBJ2-5
v_gene: TRBV7-2
CDR3nt: TGTGCCTCCTGTTTAGAGGCGGGGGGGCAAGAGACCCAGTACTTC
CDR3aa: CASCLEAGGQETQYF

abundance: NA
d_gene: NA
j_gene: TRBJ2-1
v_gene: TRBV7-8
CDR3nt: TGTGCCAGCAGCTTTAGGGACGGAGGGACCAATGAGCAGTTCTTC
CDR3aa: CASSFRDGGTNEQFF

abundance: NA
d_gene: NA
j_gene: TRBJ1-2
v_gene: TRBV9
CDR3nt: TGTGCCAGCAGCGCAACAGACTCTAACTATGGCTACACCTTC
CDR3aa: CASSATDSNYGYTF

abundance: once
d_gene: NA
j_gene: TRBJ2-7
v_gene: TRBV7-2
CDR3nt: TGTGCCAGCAGCTTAGAAAGCTACGAGCAGTACTTC
CDR3aa: CASSLESYEQYF

abundance: NA
d_gene: NA
j_gene: TRBJ1-3
v_gene: TRBV19
CDR3nt: TGTGCCAGTAGTGCCCTGACTGTTCCTGGAAACACCATATATTTT
CDR3aa: CASSALTVPGNTIYF

abundance: NA
d_gene: NA
j_gene: TRBJ1-1
v_gene: TRBV7-9
CDR3nt: TGTGCCAGCAGCTTAGGCGGGGCGCGAGCTTTCTTT
CDR3aa: CASSLGGARAFF

abundance: NA
d_gene: TRBD1
j_gene: TRBJ2-1
v_gene: TRBV7-7
CDR3nt: TGTGCTAGCAGCTTAGGACAGGGGTTGCGCAATGAGCAGTTCTTC
CDR3aa: CASSLGQGLRNEQFF

abundance: NA
d_gene: NA
j_gene: TRBJ1-2
v_gene: TRBV5-4
CDR3nt: TGTGCCAGCAGCCCGAAACAGGACTATGGCTACACCTTC
CDR3aa: CASSPKQDYGYTF

abundance: NA
d_gene: TRBD1
j_gene: TRBJ2-5
v_gene: TRBV7-2
CDR3nt: TGTGCCAGCAGCCTCGCCAGGGGGCAAGAGACCCAGTACTTC
CDR3aa: CASSLARGQETQYF

abundance: NA
d_gene: NA
j_gene: TRBJ2-3
v_gene: TRBV25-1
CDR3nt: TGTGCCAGCAGGGCGGGGGCCGATCCGAGAATGCAGTATTTT
CDR3aa: CASRAGADPRMQYF

abundance: few
d_gene: NA
j_gene: TRBJ1-2
v_gene: TRBV7-9
CDR3nt: TGTGCCAGCAGCTTAGGGCGTTTCTATGGCTACACCTTC
CDR3aa: CASSLGRFYGYTF

abundance: NA
d_gene: TRBD1
j_gene: TRBJ2-2
v_gene: TRBV2
CDR3nt: TGTGCCAGCCGGGGACAGCGGAACACCGGGGAGCTGTTTTTT
CDR3aa: CASRGQRNTGELFF

abundance: NA
d_gene: NA
j_gene: TRBJ1-5
v_gene: TRBV6-1
CDR3nt: TGTGCCAGCATCATGGGCAATCAGCCCCAGCATTTT
CDR3aa: CASIMGNQPQHF

abundance: NA
d_gene: NA
j_gene: TRBJ1-2
v_gene: TRBV4-3
CDR3nt: TGCGCCAGCAGCCAAGATTGGGGGGGAAGTGGCTACACCTTC
CDR3aa: CASSQDWGGSGYTF

abundance: once
d_gene: TRBD1
j_gene: TRBJ2-1
v_gene: TRBV5-1
CDR3nt: TGCGCCAGCAGCCGGACTTCGGACAGGAGCTCCTACAATGAGCAGTTCTTC
CDR3aa: CASSRTSDRSSYNEQFF

abundance: NA
d_gene: TRBD1
j_gene: TRBJ2-7
v_gene: TRBV2
CDR3nt: TGTGCCACCCAAACAGGGGGCGGCTCCTACGAGCAGTACTTC
CDR3aa: CATQTGGGSYEQYF

abundance: NA
d_gene: NA
j_gene: TRBJ2-6
v_gene: TRBV9
CDR3nt: TGTGCCAGCAGCGTGTCCTCTGGGGCCAACGTCCTGACTTTC
CDR3aa: CASSVSSGANVLTF

abundance: NA
d_gene: NA
j_gene: TRBJ1-2
v_gene: TRBV5-6
CDR3nt: TGTGCCAGCAGCATGCAAGTGGGACGCAATCTTCAGAACTATGGCTACACCTTC
CDR3aa: CASSMQVGRNLQNYGYTF

abundance: NA
d_gene: NA
j_gene: TRBJ2-5
v_gene: TRBV5-1
CDR3nt: TGCGCCAGCAGCTTGGGGTTAGCGGAGCTAGAGACCCAGTACTTC
CDR3aa: CASSLGLAELETQYF

abundance: once
d_gene: TRBD2
j_gene: TRBJ2-5
v_gene: TRBV4-1
CDR3nt: TGCGCCAGCAGCCAAGATACCGGGCTAGCGGGGGGCATGGAGGAGACCCAGTACTTC
CDR3aa: CASSQDTGLAGGMEETQYF

abundance: once
d_gene: TRBD2
j_gene: TRBJ2-7
v_gene: TRBV6-5
CDR3nt: TGTGCCAGCAGATCTAGCGGGGGGACCTGGGAGCAGTACTTC
CDR3aa: CASRSSGGTWEQYF

abundance: NA
d_gene: NA
j_gene: TRBJ1-1
v_gene: TRBV29-1
CDR3nt: TGCAGCGTCCACGGGACGGTTAACACTGAAGCTTTCTTT
CDR3aa: CSVHGTVNTEAFF

abundance: NA
d_gene: NA
j_gene: TRBJ1-5
v_gene: TRBV9
CDR3nt: TGTGCCAGCAGCGTAGCGGGGAATCAGCCCCAGCATTTT
CDR3aa: CASSVAGNQPQHF

abundance: NA
d_gene: TRBD1
j_gene: TRBJ1-2
v_gene: TRBV5-6
CDR3nt: TGTGCCAGCAGCTTGGAGGACAGGGCCCTCTATGGCTACACCTTC
CDR3aa: CASSLEDRALYGYTF

abundance: NA
d_gene: TRBD2
j_gene: TRBJ2-5
v_gene: TRBV19
CDR3nt: TGTGCCAGTAGCTATGGGACTAGCGGAGAGACCCAGTACTTC
CDR3aa: CASSYGTSGETQYF

abundance: NA
d_gene: NA
j_gene: TRBJ2-5
v_gene: TRBV4-1
CDR3nt: TGCGCCAGCACCCGAGGGGTTGGGCAAGAGACCCAGTACTTC
CDR3aa: CASTRGVGQETQYF